Listed below are T cell receptor beta chains from one sample, sequenced in a study of blood T cell repertoires in COVID-19. Sequencing was performed with immunoSEQ multiplex PCR; in TCRdb, only in-frame clones are kept and a portion is missing. The sample has about 110,000 clones; roughly nine tenths are singletons. The source material was peripheral blood. The receptors here all came from a man aged 35 to 55 with active or convalescent COVID-19. The CDR3 runs from the conserved cysteine through the conserved F or W. D genes are given only for firm matches. The listing skips clone size in some rows; elsewhere it reads once, few, many or a size class.

D gene	V gene	J gene	clone size	CDR3 protein	CDR3 DNA
TRBD1	TRBV15	TRBJ2-7	NA	CATSRLTGPPHEQYF	TGTGCCACCAGCAGATTGACAGGGCCCCCCCACGAGCAGTACTTC
NA	TRBV6-5	TRBJ2-1	NA	CASSIPGHNEQFF	TGTGCCAGCAGCATCCCAGGTCACAATGAGCAGTTCTTC
NA	TRBV7-9	TRBJ2-5	NA	CASSMVLGRQETQYF	TGTGCCAGCAGCATGGTGTTGGGGCGGCAAGAGACCCAGTACTTC
NA	TRBV28	TRBJ1-2	NA	CAIAAGNGYTF	TGTGCCATAGCCGCCGGGAATGGCTACACCTTC
NA	TRBV19	TRBJ2-1	NA	CASSIMGLNNEQFF	TGTGCCAGTAGTATAATGGGGCTCAACAATGAGCAGTTCTTC
TRBD1	TRBV7-9	TRBJ1-3	NA	CASSYLQGAIGNTIYF	TGTGCCAGCAGCTACCTCCAGGGGGCGATCGGAAACACCATATATTTT
NA	TRBV28	TRBJ2-1	NA	CASSSSNEQFF	TGTGCCAGCAGTTCCTCTAATGAGCAGTTCTTC
TRBD1	TRBV28	TRBJ2-1	NA	CASSSDYRTGEDEQFF	TGTGCCAGCAGTTCCGATTACAGGACAGGGGAAGATGAGCAGTTCTTC
TRBD1	TRBV5-6	TRBJ1-3	once	CASSFQGGHTIYF	TGTGCCAGCAGCTTTCAAGGGGGCCACACCATATATTTT
TRBD1	TRBV30	TRBJ1-1	NA	CAWSRDRVNTEAFF	TGTGCCTGGAGTCGGGACAGGGTAAATACTGAAGCTTTCTTT
TRBD1	TRBV28	TRBJ2-6	few	CASSSGTGASGANVLTF	TGTGCCAGCAGTTCCGGGACAGGGGCTTCTGGGGCCAACGTCCTGACTTTC
TRBD2	TRBV6-5	TRBJ2-7	NA	CASTPWAGVDYEQYF	TGTGCCAGCACCCCCTGGGCGGGGGTAGACTACGAGCAGTACTTC
NA	TRBV5-1	TRBJ1-5	NA	CASSLGAVGADQPQHF	TGCGCCAGCAGCTTGGGGGCCGTGGGGGCGGATCAGCCCCAGCATTTT